This T cell receptor beta chain originates from a study of tumor-infiltrating lymphocytes in primary liver carcinoma. Study-level findings and limits: Lesser overlap characterized tumor-adjacent and tumor-blood pairs relative to tumor region pairs.

This clonotype occurred a few times. The antigen remains unidentified. A much larger clone is a single base away; this may be a read error. A primer matching the constant region was used to make TCR beta cDNA from approximately 0.45 ug of total RNA. Amplification in three nested multiplex PCR rounds with slightly modified ARM-PCR gave rise to TCR beta libraries. The first two PCR rounds used TRBV1-TRBV30 primers with a Cbeta primer, roughly 10 cycles each. One entry per CDR3 protein results from TCRdb running MiXCR on the multiplex PCR reads. The sample yields 100,000 to 150,000 distinct CDR3 sequences, 55% to 75% seen once. The V end was cut by 4 bases, the J end by 0 bases, with 16 bases between. The germline V gene encodes CDR1 ENHRY and CDR2 SYGVKD. The CDR3 is made up of 17 amino acids. Co-extraction yielded RNA and DNA from around 20-30 mg of unsorted bulk tissue.

This receptor was taken from a woman aged 55-70 years with primary liver carcinoma and hepatitis B virus infection. Sequencing input: liver tumor tissue from sampling region 3. Described subset: tumor region T3, left-lateral pole. The chain employs TRBV10-3 and TRBJ2-1; the D is unclear. The CDR3 nucleotides read TGTGCCATCAGTGTTTTCATAGCCCCAGGCTCCTACAATGAGCAGTTCTTC. This encodes CAISVFIAPGSYNEQFF.